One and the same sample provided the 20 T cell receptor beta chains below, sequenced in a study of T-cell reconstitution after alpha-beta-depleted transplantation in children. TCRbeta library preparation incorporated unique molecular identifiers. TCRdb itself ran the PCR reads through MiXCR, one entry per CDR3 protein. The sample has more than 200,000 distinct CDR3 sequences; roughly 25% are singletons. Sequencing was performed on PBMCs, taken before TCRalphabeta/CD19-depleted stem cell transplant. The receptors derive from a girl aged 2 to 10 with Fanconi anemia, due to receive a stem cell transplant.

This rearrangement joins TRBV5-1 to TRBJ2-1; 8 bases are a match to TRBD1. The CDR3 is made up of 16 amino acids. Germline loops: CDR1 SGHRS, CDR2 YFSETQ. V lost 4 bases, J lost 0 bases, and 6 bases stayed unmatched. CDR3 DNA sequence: TGCGCCAGCAGCATGGGGGACAGGAGCTCCTACAATGAGCAGTTCTTC. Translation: CASSMGDRSSYNEQFF.

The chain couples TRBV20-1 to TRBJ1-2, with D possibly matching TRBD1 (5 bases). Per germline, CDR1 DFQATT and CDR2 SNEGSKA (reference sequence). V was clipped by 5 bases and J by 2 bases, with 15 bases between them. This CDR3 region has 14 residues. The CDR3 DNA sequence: TGCAGTGCTCGGACACCTCGCCTCAACTATGGCTACACCTTC. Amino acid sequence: CSARTPRLNYGYTF.

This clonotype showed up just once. The CDR3 reads CASSRDQYEQYF. The CDR3 bases are TGTGCCAGCAGTAGGGACCAGTACGAGCAGTACTTC. The rearrangement uses TRBV12-3 or TRBV12-4 and TRBJ2-7; perhaps D is TRBD1 or TRBD2 (5 bases each). The CDR3 spans 12 residues. The ends were cut back, 5 bases at V and 4 bases at J, with 9 bases in the middle.

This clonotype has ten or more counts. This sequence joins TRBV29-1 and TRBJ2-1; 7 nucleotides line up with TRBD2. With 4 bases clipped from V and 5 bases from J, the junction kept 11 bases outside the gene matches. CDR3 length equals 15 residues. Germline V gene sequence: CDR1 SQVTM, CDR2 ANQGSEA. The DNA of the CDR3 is TGCAGCGTTGGCCCCTGGGTCAGCGGGAACAATGAGCAGTTCTTC. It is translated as CSVGPWVSGNNEQFF.

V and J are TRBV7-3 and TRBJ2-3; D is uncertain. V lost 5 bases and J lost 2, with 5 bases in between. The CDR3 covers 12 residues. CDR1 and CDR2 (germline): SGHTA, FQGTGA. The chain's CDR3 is CASSGTTDTQYF. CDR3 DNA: TGTGCCAGCAGCGGAACCACAGATACGCAGTATTTT.

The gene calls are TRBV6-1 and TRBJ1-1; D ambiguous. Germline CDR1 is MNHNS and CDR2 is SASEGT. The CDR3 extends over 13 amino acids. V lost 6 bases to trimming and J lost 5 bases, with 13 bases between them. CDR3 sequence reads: CASSPMPRTEAFF. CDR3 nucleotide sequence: TGTGCCAGCAGCCCCATGCCGCGAACTGAAGCTTTCTTT.

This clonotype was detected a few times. Written as DNA, the CDR3 is TGCAGTGCTAGAGACGGGAGGCATTACGAGCAGTACTTC. Translation gives CSARDGRHYEQYF. This chain connects TRBV20-1 to TRBJ2-7, with 7 bases aligning to TRBD2. The CDR3 spans 13 residues. Germline V CDR1 and CDR2: DFQATT, SNEGSKA (reference sequence). V lost 0 bases and J lost 4; bases outside the gene matches: 3.

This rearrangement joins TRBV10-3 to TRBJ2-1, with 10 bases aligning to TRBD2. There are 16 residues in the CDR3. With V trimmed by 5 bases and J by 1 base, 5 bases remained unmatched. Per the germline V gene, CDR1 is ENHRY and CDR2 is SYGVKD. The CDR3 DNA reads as TGTGCCATCAGTTTATCAGCGGGGGGGTCCTACAATGAGCAGTTCTTC. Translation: CAISLSAGGSYNEQFF.

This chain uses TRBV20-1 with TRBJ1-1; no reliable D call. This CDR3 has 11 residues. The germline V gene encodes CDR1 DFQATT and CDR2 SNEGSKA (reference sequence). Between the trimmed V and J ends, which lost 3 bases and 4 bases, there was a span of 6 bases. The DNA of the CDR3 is TGCAGTGCTAGCGGTGGCACTGAAGCTTTCTTT. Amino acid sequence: CSASGGTEAFF.

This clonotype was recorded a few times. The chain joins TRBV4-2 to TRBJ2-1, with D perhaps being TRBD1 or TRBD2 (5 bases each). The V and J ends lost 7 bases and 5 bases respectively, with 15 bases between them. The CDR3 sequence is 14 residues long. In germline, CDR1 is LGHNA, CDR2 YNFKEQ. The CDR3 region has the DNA TGTGCCAGCAACACCGGGACGTATAACAATGAGCAGTTCTTC. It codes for CASNTGTYNNEQFF.

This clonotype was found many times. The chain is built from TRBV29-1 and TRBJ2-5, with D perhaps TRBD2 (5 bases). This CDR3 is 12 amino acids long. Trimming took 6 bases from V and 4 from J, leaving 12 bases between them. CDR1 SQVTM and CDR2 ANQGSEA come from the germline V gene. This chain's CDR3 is CSVSTTLETQYF. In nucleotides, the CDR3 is TGCAGCGTGTCGACTACTCTAGAGACCCAGTACTTC.

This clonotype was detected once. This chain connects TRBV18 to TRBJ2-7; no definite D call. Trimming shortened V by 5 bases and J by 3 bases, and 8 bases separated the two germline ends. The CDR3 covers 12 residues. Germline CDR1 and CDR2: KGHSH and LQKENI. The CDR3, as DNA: TGTGCCAGCTCAGACGAGGACTACGAGCAGTACTTC. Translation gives CASSDEDYEQYF.

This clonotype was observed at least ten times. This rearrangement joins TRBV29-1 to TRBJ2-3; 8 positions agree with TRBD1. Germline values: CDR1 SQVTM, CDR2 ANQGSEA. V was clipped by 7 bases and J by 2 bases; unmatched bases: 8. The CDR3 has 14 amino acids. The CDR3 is CSGQTDRVTDTQYF. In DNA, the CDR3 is TGCAGCGGCCAAACGGACAGGGTCACAGATACGCAGTATTTT.

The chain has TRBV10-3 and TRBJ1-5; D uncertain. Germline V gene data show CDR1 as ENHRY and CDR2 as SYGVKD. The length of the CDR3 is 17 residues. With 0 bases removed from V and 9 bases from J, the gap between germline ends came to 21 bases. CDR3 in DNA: TGTGCCATCAGTGAGTCGGTAATAGACGGAGTATCGTCGCCCCAGCATTTT. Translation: CAISESVIDGVSSPQHF.

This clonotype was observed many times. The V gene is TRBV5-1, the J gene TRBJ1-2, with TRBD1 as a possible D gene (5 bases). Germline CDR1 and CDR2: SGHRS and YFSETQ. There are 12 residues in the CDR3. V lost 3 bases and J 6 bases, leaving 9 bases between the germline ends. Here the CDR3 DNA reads TGCGCCAGCAGCTCTGAGGGGCATGGCTACACCTTC. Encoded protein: CASSSEGHGYTF. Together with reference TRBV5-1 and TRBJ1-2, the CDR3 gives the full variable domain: KAGVTQTPRYLIKTRGQQVTLSCSPISGHRSVSWYQQTPGQGLQFLFEYFSETQRNKGNFPGRFSGRQFSNSRSEMNVSTLELGDSALYLCASSSEGHGYTFGSGTRLTVV.

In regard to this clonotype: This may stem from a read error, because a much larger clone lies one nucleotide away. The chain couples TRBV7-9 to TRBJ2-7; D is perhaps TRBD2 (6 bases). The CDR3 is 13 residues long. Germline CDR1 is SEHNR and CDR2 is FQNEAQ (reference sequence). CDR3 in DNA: TGTGCCGGCAGCTTAGTAGCGGAGTACGAGCAGTACTTC. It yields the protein CAGSLVAEYEQYF.

Written as DNA, the CDR3 is TGTGCCAGCAGCGTCCTGAAGCAGGGGGCGGGAAGTACTGAAGCTTTCTTT. Amino acid sequence: CASSVLKQGAGSTEAFF. The chain links TRBV7-9 to TRBJ1-1; 8 nucleotides line up with TRBD1. Germline V gene sequence: CDR1 SEHNR, CDR2 FQNEAQ (reference sequence). The CDR3 has 17 amino acids. Trimming at V came to 5 bases and at J to 5 bases, leaving 16 bases not matched to a gene.

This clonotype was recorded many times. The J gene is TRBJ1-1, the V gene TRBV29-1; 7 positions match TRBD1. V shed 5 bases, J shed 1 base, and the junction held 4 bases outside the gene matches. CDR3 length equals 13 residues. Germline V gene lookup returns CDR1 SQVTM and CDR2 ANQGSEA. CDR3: CSVRQGRNTEAFF. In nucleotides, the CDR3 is TGCAGCGTTAGACAGGGACGGAACACTGAAGCTTTCTTT.

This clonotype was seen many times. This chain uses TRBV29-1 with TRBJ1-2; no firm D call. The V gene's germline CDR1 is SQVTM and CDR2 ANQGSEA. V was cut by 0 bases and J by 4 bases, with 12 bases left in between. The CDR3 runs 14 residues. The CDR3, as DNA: TGCAGCGTTGAAGATCGCGGGGTTCTCTATGGCTACACCTTC. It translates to CSVEDRGVLYGYTF.

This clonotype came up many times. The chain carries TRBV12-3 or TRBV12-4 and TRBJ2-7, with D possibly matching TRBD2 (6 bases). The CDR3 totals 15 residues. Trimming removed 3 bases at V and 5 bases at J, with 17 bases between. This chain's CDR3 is CASSFYARRGNEQYF. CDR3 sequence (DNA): TGTGCCAGCAGTTTTTATGCCAGGCGCGGGAACGAGCAGTACTTC.